Below are 14 T cell receptor beta chains sequenced from a single sample in a study of blood T cell repertoires in COVID-19. Clones were read by immunoSEQ multiplex PCR, and TCRdb kept only the in-frame ones, dropping some. The data contain 650,000 to 800,000 clones, 75% to 90% of them seen just once; the ten biggest clones take up under 0.3%. Material for sequencing was peripheral blood. All receptors derive from a woman under 30 with acute or convalescent COVID-19.

The chain employs TRBV6-2 or TRBV6-3 and TRBJ1-1; 10 bases are shared with TRBD1. The CDR3 covers 16 residues. J was trimmed by 3 bases and V by 2 bases; bases with no gene match: 6. Germline CDR1 MNHEY, CDR2 SVGEGT. Written as DNA, the CDR3 is TGTGCCAGCAGTTACGAGACAGGGGGCAAGGACACTGAAGCTTTCTTT. Translated, it gives CASSYETGGKDTEAFF.

This clone appeared a few times. The chain uses TRBV6-2 or TRBV6-3 and TRBJ2-1; D possibly corresponds to TRBD2 (5 bases). This CDR3 has 13 residues. Per the germline V gene, CDR1 is MNHEY and CDR2 is SVGEGT. Trimming cost V 5 bases and J 3 bases, with 8 bases left between them. The CDR3 sequence is CASSRADYNEQFF. The CDR3 DNA reads TGTGCCAGCAGTCGAGCGGACTACAATGAGCAGTTCTTC.

The rearrangement uses TRBV27 and TRBJ1-1; 8 bases are a match to TRBD1. V lost 6 bases to trimming and J lost 11 bases; unmatched junction nucleotides: 8. CDR3 length equals 12 residues. Germline values: CDR1 MNHEY, CDR2 SMNVEV (reference sequence). The CDR3 DNA reads as TGTGCCAGCAGCCCCTGGACAGGGACGGCTTTCTTT. Amino acid sequence: CASSPWTGTAFF.

The gene calls are TRBV5-1 and TRBJ2-1, with D possibly being TRBD2 (5 bases). V gave up 7 bases and J gave up 6 bases, with 20 bases separating them. In germline, CDR1 is SGHRS, CDR2 YFSETQ. CDR3 length: 15 amino acids. The DNA for the CDR3 is TGCGCCAGCTTACCCTTCGGGGATATTTCCAATGAGCAGTTCTTC. Translating gives CASLPFGDISNEQFF.

The CDR3 DNA reads as TGTGCCAGCACCCGGGGAGAGCAGTACTTC. Amino acids: CASTRGEQYF. The chain has TRBV2 and TRBJ2-7; D possibly corresponds to TRBD2 (5 bases). CDR3 size: 10 residues. V lost 7 bases and J 7 bases, leaving 8 bases between the germline ends. Per the germline V gene, CDR1 is SNHLY and CDR2 is FYNNEI.

The gene calls are TRBV6-4 and TRBJ2-1; possible D gene TRBD1, 5 bases. The ends were cut back, 8 bases at V and 8 bases at J, with 19 bases in the middle. CDR1 is MRHNA and CDR2 is SNTAGT in the germline V gene. The CDR3 is 14 residues long. The CDR3 DNA reads as TGTGCCAGCGCTCCCTCTGGTGACAGACATGAGCAGTTCTTC. The encoded protein is CASAPSGDRHEQFF.

The V and J genes are TRBV5-6 and TRBJ1-2; D is perhaps TRBD1 (6 bases). Per germline, CDR1 SGHDT and CDR2 YYEEEE. The CDR3 extends over 15 amino acids. With 0 bases removed from V and 6 bases from J, the gap between germline ends came to 15 bases. The CDR3 reads CASSLGMFAGDGYTF. DNA for the CDR3: TGTGCCAGCAGCTTGGGAATGTTTGCAGGGGATGGCTACACCTTC.

The J gene is TRBJ1-1, the V gene TRBV6-5; 9 positions match TRBD1. This CDR3 spans 14 amino acids. Germline V lookup: CDR1 MNHEY, CDR2 SVGAGI. V lost 7 bases to trimming and J lost 7 bases; unmatched junction nucleotides: 10. CDR3 residues: CASIPGQGLYEAFF. The CDR3 DNA sequence: TGTGCCAGCATCCCGGGACAGGGCCTCTATGAAGCTTTCTTT.

The chain links TRBV18 to TRBJ1-5; tentative D call: TRBD1 (6 bases). Germline values: CDR1 KGHSH, CDR2 LQKENI. This CDR3 contains 15 residues. The V end lost 4 bases, the J end lost 3 bases, and 13 bases lay between the germline ends. CDR3: CASSLRDTYNQPQHF. The CDR3 DNA reads TGTGCCAGCTCACTTCGGGACACCTACAATCAGCCCCAGCATTTT. Complete variable domain (other parts from reference TRBV18 and TRBJ1-5): NAGVMQNPRHLVRRRGQEARLRCSPMKGHSHVYWYRQLPEEGLKFMVYLQKENIIDESGMPKERFSAEFPKEGPSILRIQQVVRGDSAAYFCASSLRDTYNQPQHFGDGTRLSIL.

The chain is built from TRBV2 and TRBJ1-2, with 7 bases identical to TRBD1. Germline V gene data show CDR1 as SNHLY and CDR2 as FYNNEI. The CDR3 runs to 16 residues. The V gene end was trimmed by 2 bases and the J gene end by 0 bases; junction bases not matched to a gene: 6. In nucleotides, the CDR3 is TGTGCCAGCAGTGAAAGGGGGCGAGAAGCTAACTATGGCTACACCTTC. Protein product: CASSERGREANYGYTF.

V gene TRBV9 combines with J gene TRBJ1-3; 9 bases fit TRBD1. J was trimmed by 0 bases and V by 4 bases; bases with no gene match: 11. CDR1 SGDLS and CDR2 YYNGEE come from the germline V gene. The CDR3 is 18 amino acids. CDR3 loop: CASSLRTGADHSGNTIYF. CDR3 nucleotide sequence: TGTGCCAGCAGCCTAAGGACAGGGGCCGATCACTCTGGAAACACCATATATTTT.

As concerns this clone: At one end the junction does not follow the germline gene, possibly because of a read error. The chain uses TRBV5-1 and TRBJ1-2; D not resolved. From germline, CDR1 is SGHRS and CDR2 YFSETQ. CDR3 length equals 15 residues. CDR3 loop: CASSTIPGSKYGYTF. The CDR3 DNA reads as TGCGCCAGCAGCACAATCCCGGGATCTAAGTATGGCTACACCTTC.

The chain employs TRBV30 and TRBJ2-1; D possibly corresponds to TRBD1 (6 bases). The CDR3 loop spans 10 amino acids. Germline lookup yields CDR1 GTSNPN and CDR2 SVGIG (reference sequence). Trimming left V 5 bases short and J 9 bases short, with 8 bases between. CDR3 DNA sequence: TGTGCCTGGGGGGGCAGTGAGCAGTTCTTC. Translated: CAWGGSEQFF.

The chain employs TRBV19 and TRBJ1-1, with 7 bases fitting TRBD1. CDR3 length: 14 residues. The junction had 6 bases not matched to a gene; V was cut back by 4 bases and J by 4 bases. From germline, CDR1 is LNHDA and CDR2 SQIVND (reference sequence). Written as DNA, the CDR3 is TGTGCCAGTAGTACTAACAGGGGAAGCACTGAAGCTTTCTTT. Its translation is CASSTNRGSTEAFF.